What follows are 18 T cell receptor beta chains derived from one specimen sequenced in a study of CD8 T cells in ankylosing spondylitis (dated by TCRdb to about 2017). Library preparation employed 5' RACE. The listed sequencing device is Illumina HiSeq 2500. TCRdb passed the public sequencing reads through fastp at Q25 and MiXCR, retaining productive beta sequences. Rows matching on CDR3 protein sequence are summarized as one entry with the most common DNA and genes. In this sample the table shows about 130,000 distinct CDR3 sequences, roughly a sixth of which occur a single time. About 30% of the sample goes to the ten largest clones. For these receptors, no antigen is known. What the research found in general, with its limitations: Blood from ankylosing spondylitis patients appeared to be characterized by a TCR beta motif composed of roughly eight highly homologous amino acid variants.

The sequenced sample was blood, either unsorted or a sorted T cell fraction (not recorded which). These receptor sequences come from a male donor with ankylosing spondylitis.

This sequence joins TRBV9 and TRBJ1-2, with 7 bases aligning to TRBD1. CDR1 SGDLS and CDR2 YYNGEE come from the germline V gene. V was pared by 3 bases and J by 0 bases, with 8 bases of the junction left unmatched. The CDR3 runs to 16 residues. The CDR3 DNA reads as TGTGCCAGCAGCGAGGGGGCGGGCAGTACTAACTATGGCTACACCTTC. It specifies CASSEGAGSTNYGYTF.

The rearrangement joins TRBV4-1 to TRBJ2-1, with 7 positions matching TRBD2. Germline V lookup: CDR1 MGHRA, CDR2 YSYEKL. The CDR3 sequence is 16 residues long. Trimming cost V 0 bases and J 4 bases; bases outside gene matches: 6. The CDR3 DNA reads TGCGCCAGCAGCCAAGATTCGGCGGGAGCATACAATGAGCAGTTCTTC. It codes for CASSQDSAGAYNEQFF.

V usage is TRBV5-6 and J usage is TRBJ2-7, with D tentatively TRBD1 (5 bases). V lost 6 bases and J 2 bases, leaving 9 bases between the germline ends. From germline, CDR1 is SGHDT and CDR2 YYEEEE. The CDR3 covers 12 residues. The CDR3, as DNA: TGTGCCAGCACCCTGGGGCCCTACGAGCAGTACTTC. This encodes CASTLGPYEQYF.

This clonotype was seen a few times. This chain uses TRBV12-3 or TRBV12-4 with TRBJ2-5; 7 bases agree with TRBD1. V was pared by 6 bases and J by 1 base, with 5 bases of the junction left unmatched. CDR3 size: 14 residues. The chain's CDR3 is CASRAWDSQETQYF. DNA of the CDR3: TGTGCCAGCAGGGCATGGGACAGCCAAGAGACCCAGTACTTC.

The V gene is TRBV5-1, the J gene TRBJ2-3, with D maybe TRBD2 (6 bases). Between the trimmed V and J ends, which lost 7 bases and 7 bases, there was a span of 22 bases. CDR3 size: 15 residues. The V gene's germline CDR1 is SGHRS and CDR2 YFSETQ. The CDR3 region has the DNA TGCGCCAGCCAAGCCAACCGGGGGAAAGGGCATACGCAGTATTTT. Its translation: CASQANRGKGHTQYF.

This sequence joins TRBV24-1 and TRBJ2-1, with TRBD1 matching 7 bases. With 2 bases clipped from V and 6 bases from J, the junction kept 3 bases outside the gene matches. Germline assignment: CDR1 KGHDR and CDR2 SFDVKD. The CDR3 spans 14 residues. As DNA, the CDR3 is TGTGCCACCAGTGATTCCGGGACAGCCAATGAGCAGTTCTTC. This encodes CATSDSGTANEQFF.

This chain links TRBV5-5 with TRBJ1-1, with D possibly being TRBD1 (6 bases). CDR3 length: 17 amino acids. From germline, CDR1 is SGHKS and CDR2 YYEKEE (reference sequence). Trimming removed 1 base from V and 0 bases from J, with 16 bases in between. This chain's CDR3 is CASSLWRGRGVNTEAFF. CDR3 in DNA: TGTGCCAGCAGCTTGTGGCGGGGGCGCGGAGTGAACACTGAAGCTTTCTTT.

This chain uses TRBV27 with TRBJ2-7; 8 bases fit TRBD2. Germline V CDR1 and CDR2: MNHEY, SMNVEV (reference sequence). V dropped 2 bases and J dropped 0; count of bases not matched to a gene: 9. This CDR3 contains 17 residues. The DNA of the CDR3 is TGTGCCAGCAGTTTACCGACCTGGGCGGGAGGCTCCTACGAGCAGTACTTC. Protein sequence: CASSLPTWAGGSYEQYF.

The V and J genes are TRBV27 and TRBJ2-7; 9 bases agree with TRBD2. CDR1 is MNHEY, CDR2 SMNVEV, per germline (reference sequence). The CDR3 is 13 residues long. V shed 7 bases and J 3 bases; nucleotides not matched to a gene: 4. The CDR3 coding sequence is TGTGCCAGCAAAAATAGCGGGGGCTACGAGCAGTACTTC. This gives the protein CASKNSGGYEQYF.

This clonotype was seen ten or more times. Here the CDR3 reads CASSQDLPSPREQFF. DNA for the CDR3: TGCGCCAGCAGCCAAGATTTGCCTAGCCCCAGAGAGCAGTTCTTC. The chain carries TRBV4-1 and TRBJ2-1, with D perhaps TRBD2 (5 bases). Germline V gives CDR1 MGHRA, CDR2 YSYEKL. The V end was cut by 0 bases, the J end by 10 bases, with 16 bases between. CDR3 size: 15 residues.

This clonotype has just a few counts. The rearrangement uses TRBV2 and TRBJ2-3, with D possibly being TRBD2 (6 bases). The CDR3 length is 14 residues. Germline V gives CDR1 SNHLY, CDR2 FYNNEI. V lost 6 bases, J lost 3 bases, and 13 bases lay in between. The CDR3 nucleotides read TGTGCCAGCAGACCTCGGGGGATGACAGATACGCAGTATTTT. As protein: CASRPRGMTDTQYF.

This clonotype was counted a few times. The gene calls are TRBV10-3 and TRBJ1-1, with D possibly TRBD1 on 5 matching bases. The CDR3 runs 15 residues. The germline V gene encodes CDR1 ENHRY and CDR2 SYGVKD. Deletions cut 10 bases from V and 5 bases from J, with 23 bases between. The CDR3: CATGRQGFEGTEAFF. CDR3 DNA sequence: TGTGCCACGGGCCGGCAGGGCTTTGAGGGGACTGAAGCTTTCTTT.

This clonotype has just a few counts. The chain combines TRBV27 with TRBJ2-5, with 9 bases lining up with TRBD2. The V segment lost 1 base and the J segment 2 bases; nucleotides outside the gene matches: 2. Germline V gene data show CDR1 as MNHEY and CDR2 as SMNVEV (reference sequence). CDR3 length: 15 residues. CDR3 in amino acids: CASSLYSGRQETQYF. The CDR3 DNA follows: TGTGCCAGCAGTTTATACAGCGGGAGGCAAGAGACCCAGTACTTC.

This chain links TRBV14 with TRBJ2-7; 7 bases match TRBD2. Trimming at V came to 4 bases and at J to 2 bases, leaving 8 bases not matched to a gene. CDR1 and CDR2 from the germline V gene are SGHDN and FVKESK. The CDR3 contains 15 residues. The CDR3 reads CASSLPSSGTYEQYF. For the CDR3, the DNA is TGTGCCAGCAGCCTCCCGTCGAGCGGGACCTACGAGCAGTACTTC. Combining the CDR3 with reference TRBV14 and TRBJ2-7 gives the whole variable domain EAGVTQFPSHSVIEKGQTVTLRCDPISGHDNLYWYRRVMGKEIKFLLHFVKESKQDESGMPNNRFLAERTGGTYSTLKVQPAELEDSGVYFCASSLPSSGTYEQYFGPGTRLTVT.

This clonotype was observed at least ten times. The rearrangement uses TRBV9 and TRBJ2-5; D not certain. CDR1 and CDR2 (germline): SGDLS, YYNGEE. This CDR3 has 15 residues. Trimming stripped 0 bases from V and 1 base from J, with 10 bases between. The CDR3 DNA is TGTGCCAGCAGCGTAGAACAGTATATCCAAGAGACCCAGTACTTC. It yields the protein CASSVEQYIQETQYF.

The chain has TRBV27 and TRBJ2-7; D remains ambiguous. The CDR3 extends over 11 amino acids. The germline CDR1 and CDR2 sequences are MNHEY and SMNVEV (reference sequence). V lost 8 bases to trimming and J lost 0 bases, with 5 bases between them. The DNA for the CDR3 is TGTGCCAGCGGGAACTCCTACGAGCAGTACTTC. This encodes CASGNSYEQYF.

V and J are TRBV12-3 or TRBV12-4 and TRBJ2-5; maybe TRBD2 (6 bases). This CDR3 spans 14 amino acids. V dropped 3 bases and J dropped 5 bases, with 13 bases sitting between them. In nucleotides, the CDR3 is TGTGCCAGCAGTTTCCGGGGGAGGACGGAGACCCAGTACTTC. Its translation: CASSFRGRTETQYF.

The gene calls are TRBV29-1 and TRBJ1-2, with 9 positions matching TRBD1. Germline CDR1 and CDR2: SQVTM and ANQGSEA. The CDR3 is 14 residues long. Unmatched junction bases numbered 4, after V lost 3 bases and J lost 2 bases. CDR3 region: CSVERDRVNYGYTF. The CDR3 coding sequence is TGCAGCGTTGAGAGGGACAGGGTCAACTATGGCTACACCTTC. Drawing the rest from reference TRBV29-1 and TRBJ1-2, the complete variable domain is SAVISQKPSRDICQRGTSLTIQCQVDSQVTMMFWYRQQPGQSLTLIATANQGSEATYESGFVIDKFPISRPNLTFSTLTVSNMSPEDSSIYLCSVERDRVNYGYTFGSGTRLTVV.